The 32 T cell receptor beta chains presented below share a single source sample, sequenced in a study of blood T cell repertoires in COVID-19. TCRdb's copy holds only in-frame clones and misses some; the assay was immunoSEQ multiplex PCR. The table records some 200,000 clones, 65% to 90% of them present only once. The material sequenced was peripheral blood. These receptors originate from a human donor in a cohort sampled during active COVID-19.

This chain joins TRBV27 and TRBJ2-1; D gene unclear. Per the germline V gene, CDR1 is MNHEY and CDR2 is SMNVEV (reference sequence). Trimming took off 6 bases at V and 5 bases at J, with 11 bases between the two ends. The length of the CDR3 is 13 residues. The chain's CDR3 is CASSPEADNEQFF. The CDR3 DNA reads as TGTGCCAGCAGCCCAGAGGCGGACAATGAGCAGTTCTTC.

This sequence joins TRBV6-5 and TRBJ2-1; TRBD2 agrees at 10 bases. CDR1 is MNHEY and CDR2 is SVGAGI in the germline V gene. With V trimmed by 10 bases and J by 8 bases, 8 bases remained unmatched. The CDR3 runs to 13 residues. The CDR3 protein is CATLAGEADEQFF. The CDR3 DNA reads TGTGCCACTCTAGCGGGAGAGGCGGATGAGCAGTTCTTC.

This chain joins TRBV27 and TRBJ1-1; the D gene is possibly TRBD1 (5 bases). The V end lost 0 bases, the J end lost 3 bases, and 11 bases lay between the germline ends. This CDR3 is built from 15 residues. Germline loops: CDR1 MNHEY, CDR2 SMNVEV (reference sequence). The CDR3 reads CASSLSGTGDTEAFF. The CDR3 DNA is TGTGCCAGCAGTTTATCGGGGACGGGGGACACTGAAGCTTTCTTT.

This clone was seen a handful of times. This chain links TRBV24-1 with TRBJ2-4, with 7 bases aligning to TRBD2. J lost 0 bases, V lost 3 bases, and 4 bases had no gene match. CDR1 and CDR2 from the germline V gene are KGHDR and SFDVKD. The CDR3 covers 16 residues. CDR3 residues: CATSDPREGAKNIQYF. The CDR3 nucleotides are TGTGCCACCAGTGATCCCAGGGAGGGAGCCAAAAACATTCAGTACTTC.

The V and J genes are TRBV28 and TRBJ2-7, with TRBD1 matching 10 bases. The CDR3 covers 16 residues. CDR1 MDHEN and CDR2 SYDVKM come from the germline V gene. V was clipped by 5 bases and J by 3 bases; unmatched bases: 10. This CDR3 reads CASSRNRDRGNYEQYF. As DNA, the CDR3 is TGTGCCAGCAGTCGTAACCGGGACAGGGGTAACTACGAGCAGTACTTC.

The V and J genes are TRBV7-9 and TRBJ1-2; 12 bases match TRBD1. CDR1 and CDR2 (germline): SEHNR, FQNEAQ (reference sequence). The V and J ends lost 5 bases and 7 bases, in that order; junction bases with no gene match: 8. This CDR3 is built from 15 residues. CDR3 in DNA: TGTGCCAGCAGCCACCGGGACAGGGGGCGGATTGGCTACACCTTC. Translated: CASSHRDRGRIGYTF. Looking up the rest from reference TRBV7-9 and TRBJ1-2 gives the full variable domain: DTGVSQNPRHKITKRGQNVTFRCDPISEHNRLYWYRQTLGQGPEFLTYFQNEAQLEKSRLLSDRFSAERPKGSFSTLEIQRTEQGDSAMYLCASSHRDRGRIGYTFGSGTRLTVV.

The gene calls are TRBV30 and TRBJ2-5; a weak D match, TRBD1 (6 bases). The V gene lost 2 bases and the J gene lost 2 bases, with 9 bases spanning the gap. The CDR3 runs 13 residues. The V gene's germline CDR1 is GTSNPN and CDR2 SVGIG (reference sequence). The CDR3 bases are TGTGCCTGGAGTTGGGGGCGGCAAGAGACCCAGTACTTC. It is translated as CAWSWGRQETQYF.

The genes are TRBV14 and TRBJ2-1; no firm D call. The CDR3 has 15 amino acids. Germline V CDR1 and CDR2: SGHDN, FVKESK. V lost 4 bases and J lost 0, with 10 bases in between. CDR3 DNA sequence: TGTGCCAGCAGCCCCCTAAGAAGCTCCTACAATGAGCAGTTCTTC. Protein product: CASSPLRSSYNEQFF.

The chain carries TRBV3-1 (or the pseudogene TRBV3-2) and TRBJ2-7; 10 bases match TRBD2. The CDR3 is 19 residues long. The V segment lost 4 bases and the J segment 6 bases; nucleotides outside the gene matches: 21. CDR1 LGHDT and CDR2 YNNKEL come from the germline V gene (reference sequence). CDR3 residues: CASSPSGQSGAGGLGEQYF. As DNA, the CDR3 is TGTGCCAGCAGCCCAAGTGGCCAGAGTGGAGCGGGAGGGCTGGGCGAGCAGTACTTC.

CDR3 amino acids: CASSLDLGLASYEQYF. The CDR3 DNA is TGTGCCAGCAGCTTAGACTTGGGACTAGCATCCTACGAGCAGTACTTC. The J gene is TRBJ2-7, the V gene TRBV7-9; 9 bases are a match to TRBD2. Germline-derived CDR1 and CDR2 are SEHNR and FQNEAQ (reference sequence). V shed 1 base, J shed 1 base, and the junction held 5 bases outside the gene matches. This CDR3 is built from 16 residues.

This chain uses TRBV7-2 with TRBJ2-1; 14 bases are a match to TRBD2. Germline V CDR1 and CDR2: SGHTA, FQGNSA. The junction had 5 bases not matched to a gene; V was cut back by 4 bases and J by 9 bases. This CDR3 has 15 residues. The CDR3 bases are TGTGCCAGCAGCTCCGGACTAGCGGGAGGTCTTGAGCAGTTCTTC. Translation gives CASSSGLAGGLEQFF.

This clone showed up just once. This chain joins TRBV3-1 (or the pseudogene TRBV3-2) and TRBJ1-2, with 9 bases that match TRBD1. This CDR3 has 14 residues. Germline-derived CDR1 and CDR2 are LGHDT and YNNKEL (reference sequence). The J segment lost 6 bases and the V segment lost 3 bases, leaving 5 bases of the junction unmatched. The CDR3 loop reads CASSQDRGLHGYTF. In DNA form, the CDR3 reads TGTGCCAGCAGCCAGGACAGGGGTCTCCATGGCTACACCTTC.

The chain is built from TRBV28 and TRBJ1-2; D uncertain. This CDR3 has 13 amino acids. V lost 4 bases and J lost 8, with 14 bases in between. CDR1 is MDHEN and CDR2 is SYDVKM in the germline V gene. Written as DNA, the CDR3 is TGTGCCAGCAGTTCCCCGGGTCGGGGAGGCTACACCTTC. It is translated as CASSSPGRGGYTF.

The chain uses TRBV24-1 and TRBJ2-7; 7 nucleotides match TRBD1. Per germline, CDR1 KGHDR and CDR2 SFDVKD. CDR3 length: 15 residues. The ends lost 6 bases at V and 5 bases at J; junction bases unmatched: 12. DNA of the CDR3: TGTGCCACCAGTTCCTCCGGACAGGCTGGCCACGAGCAGTACTTC. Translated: CATSSSGQAGHEQYF.

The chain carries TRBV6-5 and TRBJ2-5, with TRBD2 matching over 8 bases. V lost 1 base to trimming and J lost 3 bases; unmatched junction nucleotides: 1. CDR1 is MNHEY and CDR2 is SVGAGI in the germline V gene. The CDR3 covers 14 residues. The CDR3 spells CASSYWGLEETQYF. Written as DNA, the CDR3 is TGTGCCAGCAGTTACTGGGGACTAGAAGAGACCCAGTACTTC.

CDR3: CASSLAGRTYEQYF. The DNA for the CDR3 is TGCGCCAGCAGCTTGGCCGGACGGACTTACGAGCAGTACTTC. V and J are TRBV5-1 and TRBJ2-7; TRBD2 is a possible D gene (5 bases). V was cut by 0 bases and J by 4 bases, with 11 bases left in between. There are 14 residues in the CDR3. Germline CDR1 SGHRS, CDR2 YFSETQ.

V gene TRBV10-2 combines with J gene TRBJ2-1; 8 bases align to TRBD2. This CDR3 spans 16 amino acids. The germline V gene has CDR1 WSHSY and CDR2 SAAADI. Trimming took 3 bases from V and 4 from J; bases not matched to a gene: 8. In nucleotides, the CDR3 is TGCGCCAGCAGTGATTATCAGCGGGGGATATACAATGAGCAGTTCTTC. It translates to CASSDYQRGIYNEQFF.

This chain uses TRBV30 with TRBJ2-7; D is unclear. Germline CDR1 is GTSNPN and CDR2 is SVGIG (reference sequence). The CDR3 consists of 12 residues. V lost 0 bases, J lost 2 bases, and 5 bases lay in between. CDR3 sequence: CAWSVHTYEQYF. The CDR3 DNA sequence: TGTGCCTGGAGTGTACACACCTACGAGCAGTACTTC.

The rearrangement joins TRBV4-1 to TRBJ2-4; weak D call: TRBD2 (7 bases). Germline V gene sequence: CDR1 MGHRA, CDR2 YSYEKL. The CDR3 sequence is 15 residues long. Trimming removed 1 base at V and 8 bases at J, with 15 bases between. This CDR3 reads CASSQVGGRLYIQYF. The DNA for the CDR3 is TGCGCCAGCAGCCAAGTCGGGGGGCGCTTGTACATTCAGTACTTC.

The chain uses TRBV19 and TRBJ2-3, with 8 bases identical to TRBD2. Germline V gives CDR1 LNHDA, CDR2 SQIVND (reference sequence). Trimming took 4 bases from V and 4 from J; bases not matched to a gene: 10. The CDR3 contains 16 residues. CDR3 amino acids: CASSRDGSGRPDTQYF. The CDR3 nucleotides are TGTGCCAGTAGTAGGGATGGGAGCGGGAGACCAGATACGCAGTATTTT.

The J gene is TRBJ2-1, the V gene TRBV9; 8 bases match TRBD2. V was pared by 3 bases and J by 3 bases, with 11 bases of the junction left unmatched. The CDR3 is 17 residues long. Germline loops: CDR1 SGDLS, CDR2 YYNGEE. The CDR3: CASSENPTSGGYNEQFF. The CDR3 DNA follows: TGTGCCAGCAGCGAGAACCCTACTAGCGGAGGCTACAATGAGCAGTTCTTC.

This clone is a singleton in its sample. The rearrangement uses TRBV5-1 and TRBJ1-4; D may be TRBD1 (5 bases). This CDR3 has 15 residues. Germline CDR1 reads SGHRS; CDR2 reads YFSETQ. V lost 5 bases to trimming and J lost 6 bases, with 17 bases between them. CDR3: CASRPGYRNDEKLFF. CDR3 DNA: TGCGCCAGCAGACCCGGGTACAGGAACGATGAAAAACTGTTTTTT.

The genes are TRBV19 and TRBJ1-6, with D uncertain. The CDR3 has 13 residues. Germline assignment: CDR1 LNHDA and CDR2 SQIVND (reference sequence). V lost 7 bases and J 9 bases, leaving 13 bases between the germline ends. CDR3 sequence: CASNELWPSPLHF. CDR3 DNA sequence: TGTGCCAGTAACGAATTATGGCCTTCACCCCTCCACTTT. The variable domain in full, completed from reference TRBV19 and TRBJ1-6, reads DGGITQSPKYLFRKEGQNVTLSCEQNLNHDAMYWYRQDPGQGLRLIYYSQIVNDFQKGDIAEGYSVSREKKESFPLTVTSAQKNPTAFYLCASNELWPSPLHFGNGTRLTVT.

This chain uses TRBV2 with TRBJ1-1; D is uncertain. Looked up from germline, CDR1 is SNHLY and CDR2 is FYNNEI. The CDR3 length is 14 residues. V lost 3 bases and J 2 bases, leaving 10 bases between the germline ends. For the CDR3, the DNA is TGTGCCAGCAGTGAGACCGACTACAACACTGAAGCTTTCTTT. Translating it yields CASSETDYNTEAFF.

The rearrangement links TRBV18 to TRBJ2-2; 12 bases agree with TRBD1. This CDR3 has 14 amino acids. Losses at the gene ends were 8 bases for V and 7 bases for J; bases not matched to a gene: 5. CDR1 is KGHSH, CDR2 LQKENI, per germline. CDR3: CASRGTGGYGELFF. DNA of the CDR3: TGTGCCAGCCGTGGGACAGGGGGCTACGGGGAGCTGTTTTTT.

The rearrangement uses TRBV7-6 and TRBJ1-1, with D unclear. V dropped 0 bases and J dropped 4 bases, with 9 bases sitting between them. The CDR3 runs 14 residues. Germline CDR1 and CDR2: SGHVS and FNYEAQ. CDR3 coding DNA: TGTGCCAGCAGCTTAGCCGCAGAGGGCACTGAAGCTTTCTTT. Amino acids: CASSLAAEGTEAFF.

The CDR3 reads CASSLNRGLRGYTF. For the CDR3, the DNA is TGTGCCAGCAGCTTGAATAGGGGGCTACGAGGCTACACCTTC. V is TRBV5-4 and J is TRBJ1-2; 7 bases match TRBD1. Per germline, CDR1 SGHNT and CDR2 YYREEE (reference sequence). V dropped 1 base and J dropped 8; count of bases not matched to a gene: 8. The CDR3 runs to 14 residues.

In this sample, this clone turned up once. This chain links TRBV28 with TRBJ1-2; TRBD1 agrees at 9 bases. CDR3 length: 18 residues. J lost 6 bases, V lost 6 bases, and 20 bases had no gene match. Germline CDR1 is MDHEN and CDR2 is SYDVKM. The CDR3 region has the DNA TGTGCCAGCAGCCCCGGTTGGGGGACAGGGAGGGGTATCCATGGCTACACCTTC. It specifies CASSPGWGTGRGIHGYTF.

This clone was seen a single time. The CDR3 nucleotides read TGCGCCAGCAGCCAGGGCGTCGACTACGGGATCTCCTACGAGCAGTACTTC. The encoded protein is CASSQGVDYGISYEQYF. The rearrangement joins TRBV4-1 to TRBJ2-7; possibly TRBD2 for D (5 bases). The germline gives CDR1 MGHRA, CDR2 YSYEKL. V lost 3 bases to trimming and J lost 0 bases, with 18 bases between them. The CDR3 spans 17 residues.

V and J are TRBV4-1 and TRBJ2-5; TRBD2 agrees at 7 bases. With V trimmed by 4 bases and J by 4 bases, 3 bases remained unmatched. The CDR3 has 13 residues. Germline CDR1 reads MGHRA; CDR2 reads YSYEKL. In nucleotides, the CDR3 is TGCGCCAGCAGCCTATTAGCGGGAGAGACCCAGTACTTC. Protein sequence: CASSLLAGETQYF.

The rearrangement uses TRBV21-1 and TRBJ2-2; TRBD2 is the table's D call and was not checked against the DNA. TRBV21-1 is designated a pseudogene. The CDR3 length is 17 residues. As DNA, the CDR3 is TGTGCCAGCAGCAAAGAGTCAGTAATGCAAGGAGCCGGGGAGCTGTTTTTT. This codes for CASSKESVMQGAGELFF.

The CDR3 DNA is TGCGCCAGCAGAGGGGACAGCTACGAGCAGTACTTC. Amino acids: CASRGDSYEQYF. The chain joins TRBV10-2 to TRBJ2-7, with 7 bases that match TRBD1. This CDR3 is 12 amino acids long. V lost 6 bases, J lost 3 bases, and 2 bases stayed unmatched. Germline-derived CDR1 and CDR2 are WSHSY and SAAADI.